A single sample is the source of the 32 T cell receptor beta chains below, sequenced in a study of cytomegalovirus exposure and HLA in healthy donors. 13 Jbeta primers and 60 Vbeta primers were used for the PCR. Libraries were prepared by immunoSEQ multiplex PCR; TCRdb keeps only in-frame clonotypes and omits some of them. The sample lists about 170,000 clones, 80% occurring once. Sequencing used PBMCs. These receptors were obtained from a woman between 45 and 60 years old in good health and CMV-seropositive.

In this sample, this clone turned up once. The chain has TRBV23-1 and TRBJ1-4; 9 bases fit TRBD1. Being an ORF, TRBV23-1 has a function that is uncertain. The junction had 16 bases not matched to a gene; V was cut back by 2 bases and J by 3 bases. CDR3 length: 20 residues. The CDR3 coding sequence is TGCGCCAGCAGTCAAACGAACCGGGACAGGGAGTATCACGCTAATGAAAAACTGTTTTTT. Translating it yields CASSQTNRDREYHANEKLFF.

The rearrangement uses TRBV6-1 and TRBJ2-3, with 8 positions matching TRBD2. The CDR3 sequence is 14 residues long. V shed 4 bases and J 5 bases; nucleotides not matched to a gene: 5. The germline gives CDR1 MNHNS, CDR2 SASEGT. The CDR3 coding sequence is TGTGCCAGCAGTGGGGCGGGGGGAGTAGATACGCAGTATTTT. This sequence encodes CASSGAGGVDTQYF.

This chain joins TRBV29-1 and TRBJ2-1, with TRBD2 as a possible D gene (6 bases). V was pared by 7 bases and J by 4 bases, with 11 bases between. CDR1 and CDR2 from the germline V gene are SQVTM and ANQGSEA. This CDR3 region has 12 residues. CDR3 sequence reads: CSGGVEYNEQFF. CDR3 nucleotide sequence: TGCAGCGGCGGGGTTGAGTACAATGAGCAGTTCTTC.

The CDR3 loop is CASSYEGVSNEQFF. CDR3 sequence (DNA): TGTGCCAGCAGCTATGAGGGGGTCAGTAATGAGCAGTTCTTC. This chain connects TRBV7-6 to TRBJ2-1; D possibly corresponds to TRBD1 (6 bases). V lost 4 bases and J lost 7, with 14 bases in between. CDR3 length equals 14 residues. Germline loops: CDR1 SGHVS, CDR2 FNYEAQ.

This rearrangement joins TRBV2 to TRBJ1-5, with 7 bases matching TRBD1. V lost 5 bases, J lost 2 bases, and 6 bases stayed unmatched. This CDR3 comprises 15 residues. Per germline, CDR1 SNHLY and CDR2 FYNNEI. CDR3 protein: CASSLQGMGNQPQHF. In DNA, the CDR3 is TGTGCCAGCAGTTTACAGGGGATGGGCAATCAGCCCCAGCATTTT.

V is TRBV28 and J is TRBJ2-7, with a weak D call TRBD1 (6 bases). The CDR3 has 14 amino acids. V shed 4 bases and J shed 1 base, with 11 bases lying between them. Germline V CDR1 and CDR2: MDHEN, SYDVKM. The CDR3 sequence is CASSSNDRSYEQYF. The CDR3 DNA follows: TGTGCCAGCAGTTCAAATGACAGGTCCTACGAGCAGTACTTC. The complete variable domain, with remaining parts taken from reference TRBV28 and TRBJ2-7, reads DVKVTQSSRYLVKRTGEKVFLECVQDMDHENMFWYRQDPGLGLRLIYFSYDVKMKEKGDIPEGYSVSREKKERFSLILESASTNQTSMYLCASSSNDRSYEQYFGPGTRLTVT.

Only one count was recorded for this clone. The V and J genes are TRBV6-5 and TRBJ1-6; maybe TRBD1 (5 bases). V was pared by 7 bases and J by 7 bases, with 17 bases between. The CDR3 has 15 amino acids. CDR1 is MNHEY and CDR2 is SVGAGI in the germline V gene. CDR3: CASTRGGRGNSPLHF. As DNA, the CDR3 is TGTGCCAGCACCCGCGGGGGACGGGGGAATTCACCCCTCCACTTT.

This clone has a handful of counts. The J gene is TRBJ1-2, the V gene TRBV19, with TRBD1 identical over 8 bases. V shed 9 bases and J 4 bases; nucleotides not matched to a gene: 1. Looked up from germline, CDR1 is LNHDA and CDR2 is SQIVND (reference sequence). This CDR3 is 11 amino acids long. In DNA form, the CDR3 reads TGTGCCAGCGGACAGGGCTATGGCTACACCTTC. Translation: CASGQGYGYTF.

The rearrangement links TRBV10-3 to TRBJ2-7; TRBD1 is a possible D gene (5 bases). CDR3 length: 12 amino acids. Between the trimmed V and J ends, which lost 4 bases and 3 bases, there was a span of 7 bases. Germline values: CDR1 ENHRY, CDR2 SYGVKD. The CDR3 nucleotides read TGTGCCATCAGTGCTGACAGCTACGAGCAGTACTTC. Protein product: CAISADSYEQYF.

The chain carries TRBV6-6 and TRBJ1-4; D unresolved. Germline CDR1 reads MNHNY; CDR2 reads SVGAGI (reference sequence). Trimming left V 6 bases short and J 8 bases short, with 7 bases between. The CDR3 sequence is 11 residues long. CDR3 bases: TGTGCCAGCAGGGAGGAGGAAAAACTGTTTTTT. It specifies CASREEEKLFF.

The chain employs TRBV7-3 and TRBJ2-3; TRBD1 matches at 9 bases. After removal of 6 bases from V and 1 base from J, the junction contained 5 bases not matched to a gene. The CDR3 runs 15 residues. Looked up from germline, CDR1 is SGHTA and CDR2 is FQGTGA. For the CDR3, the DNA is TGTGCCAGCAGTTTGGACAGGGGAGGCACAGATACGCAGTATTTT. Translation gives CASSLDRGGTDTQYF. Full variable domain (remainder filled in from reference TRBV7-3 and TRBJ2-3): GAGVSQTPSNKVTEKGKYVELRCDPISGHTALYWYRQSLGQGPEFLIYFQGTGAADDSGLPNDRFFAVRPEGSVSTLKIQRTERGDSAVYLCASSLDRGGTDTQYFGPGTRLTVL.

This clone was recorded only once. The J gene is TRBJ2-2, the V gene TRBV2; tentatively, D is TRBD2 (6 bases). The CDR3 is made up of 15 amino acids. Trimming stripped 5 bases from V and 2 bases from J, with 12 bases between. Germline CDR1 is SNHLY and CDR2 is FYNNEI. CDR3: CASSLAGRNTGELFF. CDR3 coding DNA: TGTGCCAGCAGTCTTGCGGGACGCAACACCGGGGAGCTGTTTTTT.

The rearrangement links TRBV27 to TRBJ1-2; D ambiguous. In germline, CDR1 is MNHEY, CDR2 SMNVEV (reference sequence). This CDR3 comprises 14 residues. V was clipped by 2 bases and J by 7 bases, with 14 bases between them. CDR3 amino acids: CASSLRREGGGYTF. CDR3 DNA: TGTGCCAGCAGTTTAAGGAGGGAAGGAGGTGGCTACACCTTC.

The V call is TRBV2, the J call TRBJ2-5, with D possibly being TRBD2 (6 bases). V lost 7 bases and J lost 4, with 16 bases in between. CDR3 length equals 14 residues. Germline lookup yields CDR1 SNHLY and CDR2 FYNNEI. CDR3 nucleotide sequence: TGTGCCAGCACCCGACTAGTGGGTCTAGAGACCCAGTACTTC. It is translated as CASTRLVGLETQYF. The full variable domain, its missing parts supplied by reference TRBV2 and TRBJ2-5, is EPEVTQTPSHQVTQMGQEVILRCVPISNHLYFYWYRQILGQKVEFLVSFYNNEISEKSEIFDDQFSVERPDGSNFTLKIRSTKLEDSAMYFCASTRLVGLETQYFGPGTRLLVL.

This sequence joins TRBV9 and TRBJ1-4, with TRBD1 matching over 8 bases. With V trimmed by 3 bases and J by 8 bases, 6 bases remained unmatched. This CDR3 contains 14 residues. Germline-derived CDR1 and CDR2 are SGDLS and YYNGEE. DNA for the CDR3: TGTGCCAGCAGCGCCGGACAGGGTGGCGAAAAACTGTTTTTT. Translating it yields CASSAGQGGEKLFF.

This chain links TRBV19 with TRBJ1-2; 10 bases map to TRBD1. This CDR3 contains 14 residues. After removal of 3 bases from V and 5 bases from J, the junction contained 3 bases not matched to a gene. Germline V CDR1 and CDR2: LNHDA, SQIVND (reference sequence). CDR3 in DNA: TGTGCCAGTAGTATCCCGGGACAGGGGTATGGCTACACCTTC. Its translation is CASSIPGQGYGYTF. The full variable domain, in which reference TRBV19 and TRBJ1-2 provide the parts outside the CDR3, is DGGITQSPKYLFRKEGQNVTLSCEQNLNHDAMYWYRQDPGQGLRLIYYSQIVNDFQKGDIAEGYSVSREKKESFPLTVTSAQKNPTAFYLCASSIPGQGYGYTFGSGTRLTVV.

The chain is built from TRBV6-6 and TRBJ1-5; D gene ambiguous. The CDR3 spans 15 residues. Trimming removed 5 bases from V and 0 bases from J, with 11 bases in between. Looked up from germline, CDR1 is MNHNY and CDR2 is SVGAGI (reference sequence). The CDR3: CASSQTRSSNQPQHF. DNA of the CDR3: TGTGCCAGCAGTCAAACACGGAGTAGCAATCAGCCCCAGCATTTT.

This chain links TRBV7-2 with TRBJ2-7; no clear D. V lost 1 base and J lost 5, with 12 bases in between. Per germline, CDR1 SGHTA and CDR2 FQGNSA. CDR3 length equals 14 residues. The CDR3 nucleotides are TGTGCCAGCAGCTTAGTCCCAGAGGCGGACGAGCAGTACTTC. Protein: CASSLVPEADEQYF.

About this clone itself: A junction end diverges from the germline sequence, so it may reflect a read error. V is TRBV4-2 and J is TRBJ1-5; 11 positions match TRBD1. The CDR3 is 19 amino acids. Per the germline V gene, CDR1 is LGHNA and CDR2 is YNFKEQ. CDR3 amino acids: CASGQSGTGGPYSNQPQHF. In nucleotides, the CDR3 is TGTGCCAGCGGCCAATCTGGGACAGGGGGGCCTTATAGCAATCAGCCCCAGCATTTT.

The chain recombines TRBV29-1 with TRBJ2-5; a weak D match, TRBD1 (7 bases). CDR3 length: 14 amino acids. The V gene lost 1 base and the J gene lost 9 bases, with 18 bases spanning the gap. CDR1 is SQVTM and CDR2 is ANQGSEA in the germline V gene. CDR3 in amino acids: CSVEVVGQGGPQYF. The CDR3 coding sequence is TGCAGCGTTGAAGTGGTAGGGCAGGGGGGACCCCAGTACTTC.

This clone was seen only once. The genes are TRBV5-1 and TRBJ2-2, with 8 bases lining up with TRBD2. Per germline, CDR1 SGHRS and CDR2 YFSETQ. Unmatched junction bases numbered 11, after V lost 4 bases and J lost 6 bases. The CDR3 sequence is 16 residues long. The CDR3 DNA sequence: TGCGCCAGCAGCCCCTCTGGCGCGGGAGGCGCCGGGGAGCTGTTTTTT. It translates to CASSPSGAGGAGELFF.

The chain links TRBV5-4 to TRBJ2-3; 11 nucleotides agree with TRBD2. CDR1 is SGHNT, CDR2 YYREEE, per germline (reference sequence). J was trimmed by 5 bases and V by 2 bases; bases with no gene match: 4. This CDR3 contains 15 residues. The CDR3 sequence: CASSFSGGAGDTQYF. DNA for the CDR3: TGTGCCAGCAGCTTTAGCGGGGGGGCCGGAGATACGCAGTATTTT.

On this clone: A junction end diverges from the germline sequence, so it may reflect a read error. J is TRBJ2-7 and V is TRBV7-9; TRBD1 is a possible D gene (6 bases). The germline V gene has CDR1 SEHNR and CDR2 FQNEAQ (reference sequence). There are 16 residues in the CDR3. The CDR3 DNA sequence: TGTTCCAGCAGTCCAACCTGGGGGCTCCCAACCTACGAGCAGTACTTC. Translated: CSSSPTWGLPTYEQYF.

The table lists this clone with a few counts. The DNA of the CDR3 is TGTGCCAGCAGTGAGACAGGGATTAATGAAAAACTGTTTTTT. Its translation: CASSETGINEKLFF. The V gene is TRBV6-1, the J gene TRBJ1-4; 7 bases map to TRBD1. Germline loops: CDR1 MNHNS, CDR2 SASEGT. The ends lost 3 bases at V and 4 bases at J; junction bases unmatched: 2. This CDR3 comprises 14 residues.

J is TRBJ2-7 and V is TRBV30; TRBD1 aligns across 8 bases. The CDR3 sequence is 13 residues long. V lost 5 bases, J lost 3 bases, and 6 bases stayed unmatched. The germline V gene has CDR1 GTSNPN and CDR2 SVGIG (reference sequence). This CDR3 reads CAWQGQAGYEQYF. The CDR3 DNA sequence: TGTGCCTGGCAGGGACAGGCGGGCTACGAGCAGTACTTC.

The rearrangement uses TRBV27 and TRBJ2-7; 9 nucleotides line up with TRBD2. J lost 2 bases, V lost 3 bases, and 5 bases had no gene match. Germline V gives CDR1 MNHEY, CDR2 SMNVEV (reference sequence). The CDR3 has 15 amino acids. CDR3 bases: TGTGCCAGCAGTTTCGGGGCGGGAGGGGCCTACGAGCAGTACTTC. This codes for CASSFGAGGAYEQYF.

J is TRBJ1-4 and V is TRBV7-2; D is possibly TRBD1 (6 bases). The CDR3 has 14 residues. V lost 5 bases and J 8 bases, leaving 15 bases between the germline ends. Germline values: CDR1 SGHTA, CDR2 FQGNSA. CDR3 DNA: TGTGCCAGCAGCCCCCTCGGGACAAAAGAAAAACTGTTTTTT. Translating it yields CASSPLGTKEKLFF.

The chain links TRBV28 to TRBJ2-7; 9 nucleotides align to TRBD2. Trimming took 5 bases from V and 6 from J; bases not matched to a gene: 8. The CDR3 sequence is 14 residues long. Germline V gene data show CDR1 as MDHEN and CDR2 as SYDVKM. The CDR3 sequence: CASSPSGTSFEQYF. The DNA for the CDR3 is TGTGCCAGCAGTCCCTCTGGGACTAGCTTCGAGCAGTACTTC.

This chain joins TRBV7-9 and TRBJ2-7, with a weak D call TRBD1 (5 bases). Germline CDR1 and CDR2: SEHNR and FQNEAQ (reference sequence). Trimming took 5 bases from V and 5 from J, leaving 16 bases between them. The CDR3 totals 14 residues. CDR3 nucleotides: TGTGCCAGCAGCCGAGATACGGACAAGGACGAGCAGTACTTC. This codes for CASSRDTDKDEQYF.

This chain uses TRBV7-9 with TRBJ2-7; 10 nucleotides line up with TRBD1. The junction had 5 bases not matched to a gene; V was cut back by 6 bases and J by 3 bases. Germline V gene lookup returns CDR1 SEHNR and CDR2 FQNEAQ (reference sequence). This CDR3 spans 14 amino acids. In DNA, the CDR3 is TGTGCCAGCAGTACCGGGACAGGGGACTACGAGCAGTACTTC. This sequence encodes CASSTGTGDYEQYF.

The gene calls are TRBV11-1 and TRBJ1-1, with a possible D match to TRBD1 (6 bases). This CDR3 spans 15 amino acids. The V and J ends lost 4 bases and 5 bases respectively, with 17 bases between them. Germline CDR1 SGHAT, CDR2 FQDESV (reference sequence). The CDR3 DNA is TGTGCCAGCAGCTCCATTGGGGGCGCGAGGACTGAAGCTTTCTTT. This codes for CASSSIGGARTEAFF.

The chain couples TRBV4-2 to TRBJ2-7, with D possibly matching TRBD1 (6 bases). The CDR3 spans 19 residues. Deletions cut 3 bases from V and 0 bases from J, with 24 bases between. CDR1 is LGHNA, CDR2 YNFKEQ, per germline. This CDR3 reads CASSHRNTPGQLTSYEQYF. CDR3 nucleotides: TGTGCCAGCAGCCACCGAAATACCCCCGGACAGCTAACCTCCTACGAGCAGTACTTC.